This TCR beta chain appears in the sequencing data of a study of Ad26.COV2.S vaccination and SARS-CoV-2 variants. Findings and limits, study-wide: Vaccine and placebo groups showed comparable non-spike TCR breadth.

Profiling relied on immunoSEQ multiplex PCR, and the TCRdb table lists in-frame clones only, not all of them. The sample holds a few hundred thousand clones, roughly 87% seen once. CDR3 length: 14 amino acids. Trimming removed 1 base from V and 2 bases from J; junction bases left unmatched: 2. Germline CDR1 reads MDHEN; CDR2 reads SYDVKM. As to this clone: What it binds is unknown. This CDR3 is also generated by other DNA sequences in the sample.

Noted treatment: about 20 received Ad26.COV2.S at low or high dose, single or two shots; several received placebo; per-sample allocation not given. The samples were gathered on day 63 after the first injection of vaccine or placebo. Within Boston, the person who donated was an adult of 18-55 years. This chain connects TRBV28 to TRBJ2-7; 7 bases are a match to TRBD1. The source is a person aged 18 to 59 who received the Ad26.COV2.S COVID-19 vaccine or a placebo. Sequencing was performed on peripheral blood, taken in a trial of Ad26.COV2.S vaccine versus placebo. The CDR3 DNA is TGTGCCAGCAGTTTATACGGGACAGCCTACGAGCAGTACTTC. This sequence encodes CASSLYGTAYEQYF.